A selection of T cell receptor beta chains follows, all from one sample in a study of response to subunit inactivated influenza vaccine. MiXCR was run by TCRdb on the RT-PCR reads, yielding one entry per CDR3 protein. Among about 830,000 distinct CDR3 sequences listed, approximately 18% were seen once. The sequences come from PBMCs from blood, collected more than 4 days after vaccination. The receptors stem from a man between 45 and 60 years old who received an inactivated influenza vaccine. The CDR3 runs from the conserved cysteine through the conserved F or W. D genes are given only for firm matches. Expanded clones get a size class; other rows say once, few or many, or leave the size out.

j_gene: TRBJ1-1
v_gene: TRBV21-1
abundance: few
d_gene: .
CDR3aa: CASSKWWPNTEAFF
CDR3nt: TGTGCCAGCAGCAAATGGTGGCCGAACACTGAAGCTTTCTTT

j_gene: TRBJ2-1
v_gene: TRBV4-2
abundance: few
d_gene: .
CDR3aa: CASSQDWGRGYNEQFF
CDR3nt: TGTGCCAGCAGCCAAGACTGGGGTAGGGGTTACAATGAGCAGTTCTTC

j_gene: TRBJ2-7
v_gene: TRBV5-6
abundance: .
d_gene: .
CDR3aa: CASSHPTGHRYNEQYF
CDR3nt: TGTGCCAGCAGCCACCCAACTGGACATCGGTACAACGAGCAGTACTTC

j_gene: TRBJ1-2
v_gene: TRBV29-1
abundance: .
d_gene: .
CDR3aa: CSVADSQSNYGYTF
CDR3nt: TGCAGCGTTGCCGACAGCCAGTCTAACTATGGCTACACCTTC

j_gene: TRBJ1-2
v_gene: TRBV7-9
abundance: .
d_gene: .
CDR3aa: CASSFGQGSSMGGYTF
CDR3nt: TGTGCCAGCAGCTTTGGGCAGGGGTCATCGATGGGTGGCTACACCTTC

j_gene: TRBJ2-2
v_gene: TRBV5-1
abundance: .
d_gene: .
CDR3aa: CASSISGTPNTGELFF
CDR3nt: TGCGCCAGCAGCATTTCCGGGACACCGAACACCGGGGAGCTGTTTTTT

j_gene: TRBJ2-2
v_gene: TRBV5-1
abundance: .
d_gene: .
CDR3aa: CASSLMAENTGELFF
CDR3nt: TGCGCCAGCAGCTTGATGGCAGAAAACACCGGGGAGCTGTTTTTT

j_gene: TRBJ2-5
v_gene: TRBV30
abundance: .
d_gene: .
CDR3aa: CAWSVLGTQETQYF
CDR3nt: TGTGCCTGGAGTGTACTGGGGACCCAAGAGACCCAGTACTTC

j_gene: TRBJ2-7
v_gene: TRBV25-1
abundance: few
d_gene: .
CDR3aa: CASSEYGGYEQYF
CDR3nt: TGTGCCAGCAGTGAATACGGGGGTTACGAGCAGTACTTC

j_gene: TRBJ2-5
v_gene: TRBV27
abundance: .
d_gene: TRBD2
CDR3aa: CASSSSGLAARAETQYF
CDR3nt: TGTGCCAGCAGTTCGTCGGGACTAGCGGCACGAGCTGAGACCCAGTACTTC

j_gene: TRBJ1-1
v_gene: TRBV6-2/TRBV6-3
abundance: .
d_gene: .
CDR3aa: CASSYGVAHTEAFF
CDR3nt: TGTGCCAGCAGTTACGGGGTAGCGCACACTGAAGCTTTCTTT

j_gene: TRBJ2-1
v_gene: TRBV28
abundance: few
d_gene: .
CDR3aa: CASRGEEGVRLDEQFF
CDR3nt: TGTGCCAGCAGGGGAGAAGAGGGAGTTCGCCTCGATGAGCAGTTCTTC

j_gene: TRBJ2-1
v_gene: TRBV4-1
abundance: few
d_gene: .
CDR3aa: CASSHFGLSYNEQFF
CDR3nt: TGCGCCAGCAGCCACTTCGGGCTCTCCTACAATGAGCAGTTCTTC

j_gene: TRBJ2-3
v_gene: TRBV14
abundance: few
d_gene: TRBD1
CDR3aa: CASSPPSGTGTLYTQYF
CDR3nt: TGTGCCAGCAGCCCCCCTTCCGGGACAGGGACGCTATATACGCAGTATTTT

j_gene: TRBJ2-7
v_gene: TRBV7-9
abundance: .
d_gene: TRBD2
CDR3aa: CASSSSGSRSYEQYF
CDR3nt: TGTGCCAGCAGCAGTAGCGGGAGTAGGTCCTACGAGCAGTACTTC

j_gene: TRBJ2-5
v_gene: TRBV5-1
abundance: many
d_gene: TRBD2
CDR3aa: CASRGLASDQETQYF
CDR3nt: TGCGCCAGCAGGGGACTAGCGTCAGACCAAGAGACCCAGTACTTC

j_gene: TRBJ2-7
v_gene: TRBV5-5
abundance: many
d_gene: .
CDR3aa: CASSPYVAASYEQYF
CDR3nt: TGTGCCAGCAGCCCCTACGTCGCGGCCTCCTACGAGCAGTACTTC

j_gene: TRBJ2-1
v_gene: TRBV29-1
abundance: few
d_gene: TRBD2
CDR3aa: CSVEDPGGGSPYNEQFF
CDR3nt: TGCAGCGTTGAAGATCCCGGGGGGGGGTCTCCCTACAATGAGCAGTTCTTC

j_gene: TRBJ2-7
v_gene: TRBV20-1
abundance: many
d_gene: TRBD1
CDR3aa: CSASGAGQGYEQYF
CDR3nt: TGCAGTGCTAGCGGCGCGGGACAGGGCTACGAGCAGTACTTC

j_gene: TRBJ2-7
v_gene: TRBV9
abundance: few
d_gene: TRBD2
CDR3aa: CASSTSLGTTNEQYF
CDR3nt: TGTGCCAGCAGCACAAGCCTTGGGACTACGAACGAGCAGTACTTC

j_gene: TRBJ1-6
v_gene: TRBV4-3
abundance: many
d_gene: TRBD1
CDR3aa: CASSQEYGRGNSPLHF
CDR3nt: TGCGCCAGCAGCCAAGAATATGGCAGGGGGAATTCACCCCTCCACTTT

j_gene: TRBJ1-4
v_gene: TRBV5-1
abundance: .
d_gene: TRBD1
CDR3aa: CASSPGAGGEKLFF
CDR3nt: TGCGCCAGCAGCCCTGGGGCAGGGGGTGAAAAACTGTTTTTT

j_gene: TRBJ2-4
v_gene: TRBV12-3/TRBV12-4
abundance: .
d_gene: .
CDR3aa: CASTSRGTAKNIQYF
CDR3nt: TGTGCCAGCACCTCCAGGGGAACGGCCAAAAACATTCAGTACTTC

j_gene: TRBJ2-2
v_gene: TRBV7-9
abundance: few
d_gene: .
CDR3aa: CASRASAGSNTGELFF
CDR3nt: TGTGCCAGCAGGGCCTCCGCGGGTTCGAACACCGGGGAGCTGTTTTTT

j_gene: TRBJ2-4
v_gene: TRBV7-2
abundance: few
d_gene: .
CDR3aa: CASSLVPAPELNIQYF
CDR3nt: TGTGCCAGCAGCTTAGTACCAGCGCCAGAGCTAAACATTCAGTACTTC

j_gene: TRBJ2-7
v_gene: TRBV4-2
abundance: .
d_gene: .
CDR3aa: CASSQDSAFSYEQYF
CDR3nt: TGTGCCAGCAGCCAAGATTCGGCTTTCTCCTACGAGCAGTACTTC

j_gene: TRBJ2-1
v_gene: TRBV9
abundance: .
d_gene: TRBD1
CDR3aa: CASSPSNRGLDNEQFF
CDR3nt: TGTGCCAGCAGTCCAAGTAACAGGGGCTTAGACAATGAGCAGTTCTTC

j_gene: TRBJ1-5
v_gene: TRBV18
abundance: few
d_gene: .
CDR3aa: CASSPSGGDQPQHF
CDR3nt: TGTGCCAGCTCACCTTCAGGTGGAGATCAGCCCCAGCATTTT

j_gene: TRBJ2-1
v_gene: TRBV10-3
abundance: .
d_gene: TRBD2
CDR3aa: CAISERVVAGDIEQFF
CDR3nt: TGTGCCATCAGTGAGAGGGTAGTAGCGGGGGACATTGAGCAGTTCTTC

j_gene: TRBJ2-1
v_gene: TRBV29-1
abundance: few
d_gene: TRBD2
CDR3aa: CSVSAGRYNEQFF
CDR3nt: TGCAGCGTCTCAGCGGGGAGGTACAATGAGCAGTTCTTC

j_gene: TRBJ1-6
v_gene: TRBV7-2
abundance: few
d_gene: .
CDR3aa: CASSLFASPLHF
CDR3nt: TGTGCCAGCAGCTTATTTGCTTCACCCCTCCACTTT

j_gene: TRBJ2-7
v_gene: TRBV5-1
abundance: .
d_gene: TRBD2
CDR3aa: CASTLGSPGTSDDEQYF
CDR3nt: TGCGCCAGCACCCTGGGGTCTCCCGGGACTAGTGACGACGAGCAGTACTTC

j_gene: TRBJ2-7
v_gene: TRBV20-1
abundance: few
d_gene: .
CDR3aa: CSARDRAGLSYEQYF
CDR3nt: TGCAGTGCTAGAGATAGGGCAGGGCTCTCCTACGAGCAGTACTTC

j_gene: TRBJ2-4
v_gene: TRBV12-3/TRBV12-4
abundance: few
d_gene: TRBD1
CDR3aa: CASSQHQGVAKNIQYF
CDR3nt: TGTGCCAGCAGCCAACACCAGGGGGTGGCCAAAAACATTCAGTACTTC

j_gene: TRBJ2-3
v_gene: TRBV5-5
abundance: many
d_gene: .
CDR3aa: CASSPGPGSDTQYF
CDR3nt: TGTGCCAGCAGCCCGGGCCCAGGGTCAGATACGCAGTATTTT

j_gene: TRBJ1-2
v_gene: TRBV20-1
abundance: .
d_gene: TRBD1
CDR3aa: CSASPRDRGYGYTF
CDR3nt: TGCAGTGCTAGCCCCCGGGACAGAGGTTATGGCTACACCTTC

j_gene: TRBJ2-7
v_gene: TRBV9
abundance: .
d_gene: .
CDR3aa: CASSGPTGSYEQYF
CDR3nt: TGTGCCAGCAGCGGACCCACTGGATCCTACGAGCAGTACTTC

j_gene: TRBJ2-3
v_gene: TRBV15
abundance: .
d_gene: .
CDR3aa: CATSRDAFTDTQYF
CDR3nt: TGTGCCACCAGCAGAGATGCCTTCACAGATACGCAGTATTTT

j_gene: TRBJ1-1
v_gene: TRBV20-1
abundance: .
d_gene: TRBD1
CDR3aa: CSATRDRGFLAFF
CDR3nt: TGCAGTGCTACCCGGGACAGGGGTTTTCTAGCTTTCTTT